Listed here are 8 T cell receptor beta chains from one sample, sequenced in a study of T cell repertoires in cytomegalovirus infection. Each CDR3 protein is one row after TCRdb ran MiXCR on the reads. The profile shows about a million distinct CDR3 sequences, 31% of them singletons. These TCRs are of unknown antigen specificity. Source: cultured CD8+ T cells from PBMCs, taken from culture after CMV antigen stimulation. Receptors originate from a human donor in good health (CMV status not recorded). Some clones in this sample may be carry-over from other donors' samples.

The chain links TRBV6-2 or TRBV6-3 to TRBJ2-5; 7 nucleotides align to TRBD1. The trim removed 4 bases at V and 3 bases at J, leaving 11 bases unmatched. Per the germline V gene, CDR1 is MNHEY and CDR2 is SVGEGT. The CDR3 is made up of 16 amino acids. CDR3 region: CASSSNRGLGEETQYF. In DNA, the CDR3 is TGTGCCAGCAGTTCGAACAGGGGCCTCGGGGAAGAGACCCAGTACTTC.

V and J are TRBV4-1 and TRBJ2-1; TRBD2 matches at 12 bases. Unmatched junction bases numbered 15, after V lost 1 base and J lost 8 bases. Germline-derived CDR1 and CDR2 are MGHRA and YSYEKL. The CDR3 loop spans 19 amino acids. CDR3 in DNA: TGCGCCAGCAGCCAAGTGGGCGATGGGTTCGGACTAGCGGGATATGAGCAGTTCTTC. It codes for CASSQVGDGFGLAGYEQFF.

The chain links TRBV6-1 to TRBJ2-1; D may be TRBD1 or TRBD2 (5 bases each). The CDR3 is 12 residues long. CDR1 and CDR2 (germline): MNHNS, SASEGT. V was trimmed by 6 bases and J by 8 bases, leaving 11 bases between them. The CDR3 is CASSSRDHEQFF. The CDR3 bases are TGTGCCAGCAGCTCCAGGGACCATGAGCAGTTCTTC.

The chain employs TRBV5-1 and TRBJ1-3; tentative D call: TRBD1 (5 bases). The CDR3 is made up of 16 amino acids. Germline lookup yields CDR1 SGHRS and CDR2 YFSETQ. V lost 4 bases and J lost 0, with 14 bases in between. The CDR3 DNA reads TGCGCCAGCAGCGGTCGCGCAGGGAGCTCTGGAAACACCATATATTTT. It translates to CASSGRAGSSGNTIYF.

V is TRBV28 and J is TRBJ1-5; D is undetermined. V shed 6 bases and J shed 6 bases, with 15 bases lying between them. The CDR3 consists of 14 residues. CDR1 MDHEN and CDR2 SYDVKM come from the germline V gene. CDR3 in amino acids: CASSLMGPGQPQHF. The CDR3 DNA is TGTGCCAGCAGCCTTATGGGCCCAGGTCAGCCCCAGCATTTT.

This sequence joins TRBV9 and TRBJ2-3; D remains ambiguous. Trimming removed 6 bases at V and 3 bases at J, with 17 bases between. The CDR3 sequence is 15 residues long. Germline CDR1 SGDLS, CDR2 YYNGEE. In nucleotides, the CDR3 is TGTGCCAGCACCCCCTGGTCTAGTCGGACAGATACGCAGTATTTT. Its protein product is CASTPWSSRTDTQYF.

The rearrangement uses TRBV12-3 or TRBV12-4 and TRBJ2-7, with D hard to call. There are 17 residues in the CDR3. V lost 0 bases and J lost 3, with 18 bases in between. Here the CDR3 DNA reads TGTGCCAGCAGTTTAGCGTATCAGGACCAGAGGTACTACGAGCAGTACTTC. This translates into CASSLAYQDQRYYEQYF.

This clonotype was counted between two and nine times. V and J are TRBV7-6 and TRBJ1-4; TRBD1 aligns across 9 bases. J gave up 6 bases and V 1 base, and 3 bases lay outside the gene matches. The CDR3 spans 15 residues. The V gene's germline CDR1 is SGHVS and CDR2 FNYEAQ. Written as DNA, the CDR3 is TGTGCCAGCAGCTTAGTGGGACAGGGCGATGAAAAACTGTTTTTT. Its protein product is CASSLVGQGDEKLFF.